This TCR beta chain derives from a study of T cells after somatic rescue of genetic block. Measured with immunoSEQ multiplex PCR; TCRdb has only the in-frame clones, and not every one. The table includes some 70,000 clones, around 90% detected once. V was pared by 3 bases and J by 5 bases, with 16 bases between. The CDR3 totals 15 residues. The germline CDR1 and CDR2 sequences are SNHLY and FYNNEI. Sequencing input: peripheral blood mononuclear cells (PBMCs). The genes are TRBV2 and TRBJ1-2; TRBD1 is a possible D gene (5 bases). This clonotype originated in a man under 40. The CDR3 reads CASSEVPGTGYGYTF. The CDR3 DNA reads TGTGCCAGCAGTGAGGTCCCAGGGACGGGATATGGCTACACCTTC.